This T cell receptor (beta chain) appears in the sequencing data of a study of T cell clones after liver transplantation. In the study overall: Apart from three HCV-positive recipients, transplants were for non-autoimmune, non-viral reasons. Draws occurred before transplant, before withdrawal, and after complete or failed withdrawal. Study results and limitations: Donor-reactive sequences fell more than third party-reactive ones, suggesting partial deletion.

This CDR3 region has 14 residues. Trimming cost V 5 bases and J 1 base, with 8 bases left between them. The germline V gene has CDR1 MNHEY and CDR2 SMNVEV (reference sequence). A word on this clone: As yet, its antigen is unknown.

Libraries were prepared by immunoSEQ multiplex PCR; TCRdb keeps only in-frame clonotypes and omits some of them. In the table there are 20,000 or so clones, approximately 94% of which are singletons. This receptor was taken from a human patient who received a liver transplant. Part of the T cell pool may stem from the graft donor. The specimen comprised CD8+ T cells from blood, sampled less than 28 months after liver transplant. The chain links TRBV27 to TRBJ2-2; D is unresolved. DNA for the CDR3: TGTGCCAGCAGTGACGGTGGGAACACCGGGGAGCTGTTTTTT. Translating gives CASSDGGNTGELFF.